This entry describes one TCR beta chain. These data come from a study of blood T cell repertoires in COVID-19. Libraries were prepared by immunoSEQ multiplex PCR; TCRdb keeps only in-frame clonotypes and omits some of them. The sample has roughly 130,000 clones; roughly nine tenths are singletons. V shed 0 bases and J 3 bases; nucleotides not matched to a gene: 10. This CDR3 comprises 18 residues. The germline gives CDR1 LNHNV, CDR2 YYDKDF (reference sequence). The TCR sequence derives from a man aged 45-65 years with active COVID-19. Sequencing was done on a sample of peripheral blood. This sequence joins TRBV15 and TRBJ2-1; 8 bases align to TRBD2. The CDR3 here is CATSRDSVAGNFYNEQFF. CDR3 nucleotides: TGTGCCACCAGCAGAGATTCCGTAGCGGGAAACTTCTACAATGAGCAGTTCTTC.